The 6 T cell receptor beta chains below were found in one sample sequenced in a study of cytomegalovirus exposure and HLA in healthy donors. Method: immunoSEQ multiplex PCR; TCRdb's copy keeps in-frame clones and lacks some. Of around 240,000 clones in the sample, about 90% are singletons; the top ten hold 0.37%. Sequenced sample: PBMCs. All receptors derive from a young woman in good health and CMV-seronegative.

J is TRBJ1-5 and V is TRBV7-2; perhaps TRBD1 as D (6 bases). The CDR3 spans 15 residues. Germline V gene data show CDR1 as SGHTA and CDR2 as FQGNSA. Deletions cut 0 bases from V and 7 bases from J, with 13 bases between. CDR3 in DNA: TGTGCCAGCAGCTTAGCCAACAGGGCCGGCCAGCCCCAGCATTTT. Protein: CASSLANRAGQPQHF. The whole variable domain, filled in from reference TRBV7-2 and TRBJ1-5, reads GAGVSQSPSNKVTEKGKDVELRCDPISGHTALYWYRQSLGQGLEFLIYFQGNSAPDKSGLPSDRFSAERTGGSVSTLTIQRTQQEDSAVYLCASSLANRAGQPQHFGDGTRLSIL.

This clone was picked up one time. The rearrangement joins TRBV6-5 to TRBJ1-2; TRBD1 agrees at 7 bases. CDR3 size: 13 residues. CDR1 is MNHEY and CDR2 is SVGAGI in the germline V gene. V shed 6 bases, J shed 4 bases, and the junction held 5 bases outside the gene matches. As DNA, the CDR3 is TGTGCCAGCAGGTCGACAGGGCTCTATGGCTACACCTTC. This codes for CASRSTGLYGYTF.

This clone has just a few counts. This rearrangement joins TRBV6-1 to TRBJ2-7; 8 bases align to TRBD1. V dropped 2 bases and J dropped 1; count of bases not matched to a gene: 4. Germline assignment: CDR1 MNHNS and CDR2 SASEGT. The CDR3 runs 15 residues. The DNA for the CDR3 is TGTGCCAGCAGTGAAACAACAGGGGGTTCCTACGAGCAGTACTTC. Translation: CASSETTGGSYEQYF.

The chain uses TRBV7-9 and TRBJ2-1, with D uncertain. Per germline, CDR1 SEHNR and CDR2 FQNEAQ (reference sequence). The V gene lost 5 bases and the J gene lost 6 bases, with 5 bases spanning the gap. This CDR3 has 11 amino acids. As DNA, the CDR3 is TGTGCCAGCAGCGTCGGCAATGAGCAGTTCTTC. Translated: CASSVGNEQFF.

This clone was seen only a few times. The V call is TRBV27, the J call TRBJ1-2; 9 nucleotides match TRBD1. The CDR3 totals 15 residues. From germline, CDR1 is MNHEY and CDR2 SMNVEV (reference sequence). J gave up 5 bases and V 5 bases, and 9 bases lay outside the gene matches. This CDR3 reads CASSPDSDRGYGYTF. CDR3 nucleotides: TGTGCCAGCAGTCCCGATTCGGACAGGGGTTATGGCTACACCTTC.

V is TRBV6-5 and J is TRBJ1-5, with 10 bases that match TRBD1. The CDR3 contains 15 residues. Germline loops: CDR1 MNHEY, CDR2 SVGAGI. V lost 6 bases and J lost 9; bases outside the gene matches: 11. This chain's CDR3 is CASSPGTGARWPQHF. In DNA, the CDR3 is TGTGCCAGCAGCCCCGGGACAGGGGCTCGCTGGCCCCAGCATTTT.